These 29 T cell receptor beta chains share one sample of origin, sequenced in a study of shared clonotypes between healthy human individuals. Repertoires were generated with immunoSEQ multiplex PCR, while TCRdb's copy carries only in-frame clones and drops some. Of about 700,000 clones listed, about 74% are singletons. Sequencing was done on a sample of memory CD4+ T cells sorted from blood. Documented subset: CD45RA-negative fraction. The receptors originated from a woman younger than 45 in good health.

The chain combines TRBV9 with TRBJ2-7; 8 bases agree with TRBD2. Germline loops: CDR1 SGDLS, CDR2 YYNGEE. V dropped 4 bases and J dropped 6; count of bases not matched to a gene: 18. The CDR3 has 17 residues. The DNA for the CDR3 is TGTGCCAGCAGCCCCCAGCGGGAGTCGCGCCTCCCCACCGAGCAGTACTTC. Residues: CASSPQRESRLPTEQYF.

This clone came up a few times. Here the CDR3 reads CASSLAGATNEKLFF. CDR3 in DNA: TGCGCCAGCAGCTTGGCAGGGGCAACTAATGAAAAACTGTTTTTT. The chain recombines TRBV5-1 with TRBJ1-4, with D possibly being TRBD1 (6 bases). Germline lookup yields CDR1 SGHRS and CDR2 YFSETQ. The V gene lost 0 bases and the J gene lost 0 bases, with 6 bases spanning the gap. This CDR3 contains 15 residues.

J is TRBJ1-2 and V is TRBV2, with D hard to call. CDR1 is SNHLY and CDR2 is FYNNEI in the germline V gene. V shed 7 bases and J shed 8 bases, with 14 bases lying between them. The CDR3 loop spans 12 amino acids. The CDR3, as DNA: TGTGCCAGCAAGCTCCTCGAAGGAGGCTACACCTTC. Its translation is CASKLLEGGYTF.

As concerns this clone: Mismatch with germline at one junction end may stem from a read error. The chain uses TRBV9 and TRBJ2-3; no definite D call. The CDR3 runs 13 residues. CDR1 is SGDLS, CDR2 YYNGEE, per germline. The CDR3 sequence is CASRVEGTDTQYF. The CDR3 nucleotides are TGTGCCAGCAGGGTAGAGGGCACAGATACGCAGTATTTT.

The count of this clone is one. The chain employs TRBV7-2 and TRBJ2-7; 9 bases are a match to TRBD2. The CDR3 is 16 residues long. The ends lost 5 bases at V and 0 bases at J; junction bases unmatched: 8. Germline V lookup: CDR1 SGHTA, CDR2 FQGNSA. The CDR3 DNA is TGTGCCAGCAGCGCTAGCCTAGCGGGAAGCTCCTACGAGCAGTACTTC. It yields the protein CASSASLAGSSYEQYF.

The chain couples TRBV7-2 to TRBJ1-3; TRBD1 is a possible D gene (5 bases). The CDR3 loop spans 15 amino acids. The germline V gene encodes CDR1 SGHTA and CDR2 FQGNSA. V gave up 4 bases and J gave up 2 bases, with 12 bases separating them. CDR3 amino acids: CASSSFQGAGNTIYF. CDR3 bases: TGTGCCAGCAGCTCCTTTCAGGGTGCTGGAAACACCATATATTTT.

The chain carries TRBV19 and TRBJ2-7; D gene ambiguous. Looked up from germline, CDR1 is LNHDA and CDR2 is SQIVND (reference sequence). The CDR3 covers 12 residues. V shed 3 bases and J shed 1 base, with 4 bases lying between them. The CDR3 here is CASSMGSYEQYF. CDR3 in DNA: TGTGCCAGTAGTATGGGTTCCTACGAGCAGTACTTC. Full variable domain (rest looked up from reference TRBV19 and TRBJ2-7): DGGITQSPKYLFRKEGQNVTLSCEQNLNHDAMYWYRQDPGQGLRLIYYSQIVNDFQKGDIAEGYSVSREKKESFPLTVTSAQKNPTAFYLCASSMGSYEQYFGPGTRLTVT.

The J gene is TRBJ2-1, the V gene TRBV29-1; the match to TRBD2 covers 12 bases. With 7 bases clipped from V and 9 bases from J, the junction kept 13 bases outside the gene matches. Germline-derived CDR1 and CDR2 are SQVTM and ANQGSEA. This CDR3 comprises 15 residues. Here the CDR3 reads CSGRTSGTTWGEQFF. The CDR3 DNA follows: TGCAGCGGCAGGACTAGCGGGACCACCTGGGGTGAGCAGTTCTTC.

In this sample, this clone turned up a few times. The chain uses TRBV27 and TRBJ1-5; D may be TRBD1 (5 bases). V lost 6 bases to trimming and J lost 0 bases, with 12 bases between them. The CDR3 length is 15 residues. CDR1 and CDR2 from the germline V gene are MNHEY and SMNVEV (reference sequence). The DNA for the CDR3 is TGTGCCAGCAGGAGAGGACATATTAGCAATCAGCCCCAGCATTTT. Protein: CASRRGHISNQPQHF.

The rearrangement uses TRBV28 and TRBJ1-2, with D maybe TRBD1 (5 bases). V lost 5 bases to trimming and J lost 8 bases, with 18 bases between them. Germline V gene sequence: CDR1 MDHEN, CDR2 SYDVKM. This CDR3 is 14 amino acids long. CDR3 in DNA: TGTGCCAGCAGTATACTTATCCGGGACGTCGGCTACACCTTC. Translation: CASSILIRDVGYTF.

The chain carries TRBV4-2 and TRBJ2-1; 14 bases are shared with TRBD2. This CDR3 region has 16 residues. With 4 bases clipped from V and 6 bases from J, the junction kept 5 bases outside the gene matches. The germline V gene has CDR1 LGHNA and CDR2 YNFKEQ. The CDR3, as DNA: TGTGCCAGCAGCCCCCAAGGACTAGCGGGAGGCAATGAGCAGTTCTTC. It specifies CASSPQGLAGGNEQFF.

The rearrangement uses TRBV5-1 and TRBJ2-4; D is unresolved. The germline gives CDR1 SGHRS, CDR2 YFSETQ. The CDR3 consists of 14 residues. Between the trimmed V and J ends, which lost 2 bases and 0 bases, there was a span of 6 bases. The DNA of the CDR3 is TGCGCCAGCAGCTTCGACGTAGCCAAAAACATTCAGTACTTC. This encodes CASSFDVAKNIQYF.

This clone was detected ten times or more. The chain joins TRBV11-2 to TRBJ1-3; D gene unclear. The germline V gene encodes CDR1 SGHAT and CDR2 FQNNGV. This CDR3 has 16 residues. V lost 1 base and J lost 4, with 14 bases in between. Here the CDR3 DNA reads TGTGCCAGCAGCTTAGGACCATTAAGTTTCGGAAACACCATATATTTT. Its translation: CASSLGPLSFGNTIYF.

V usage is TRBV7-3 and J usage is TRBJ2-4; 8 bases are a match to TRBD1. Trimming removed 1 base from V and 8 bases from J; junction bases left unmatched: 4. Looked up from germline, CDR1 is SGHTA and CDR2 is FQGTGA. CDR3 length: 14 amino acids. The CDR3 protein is CASSLMPGGHIQYF. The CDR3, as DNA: TGTGCCAGCAGCTTAATGCCAGGGGGCCACATTCAGTACTTC.

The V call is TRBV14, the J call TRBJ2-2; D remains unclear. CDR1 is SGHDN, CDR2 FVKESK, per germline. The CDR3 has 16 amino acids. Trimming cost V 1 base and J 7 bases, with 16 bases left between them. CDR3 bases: TGTGCCAGCAGCCAAGGCTTCTGGACGAATGACGGGGAGCTGTTTTTT. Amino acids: CASSQGFWTNDGELFF.

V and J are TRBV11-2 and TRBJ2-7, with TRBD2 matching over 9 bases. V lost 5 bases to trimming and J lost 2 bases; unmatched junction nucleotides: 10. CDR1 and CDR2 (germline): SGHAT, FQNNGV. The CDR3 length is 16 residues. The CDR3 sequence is CASSPRGGGRAYEQYF. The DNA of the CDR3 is TGTGCCAGCAGCCCCCGGGGTGGCGGGAGGGCCTACGAGCAGTACTTC.

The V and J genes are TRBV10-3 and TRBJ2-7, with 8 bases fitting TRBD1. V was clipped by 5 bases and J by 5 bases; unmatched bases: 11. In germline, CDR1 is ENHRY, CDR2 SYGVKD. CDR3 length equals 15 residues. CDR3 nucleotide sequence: TGTGCCATCAGTCCCGACAGGGGCCAAGATCACGAGCAGTACTTC. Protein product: CAISPDRGQDHEQYF.

The CDR3, as DNA: TGTGCCAGTATGAGGGAGGGATTTACCTCTGGAAACACCATATATTTT. It translates to CASMREGFTSGNTIYF. The J gene is TRBJ1-3, the V gene TRBV19; D is unclear. V lost 7 bases to trimming and J lost 0 bases, with 16 bases between them. The CDR3 runs 16 residues. Per germline, CDR1 LNHDA and CDR2 SQIVND (reference sequence).

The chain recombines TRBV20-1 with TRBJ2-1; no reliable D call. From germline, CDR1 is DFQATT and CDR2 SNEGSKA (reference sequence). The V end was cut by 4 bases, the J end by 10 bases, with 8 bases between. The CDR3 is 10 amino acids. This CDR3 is CSATIREQFF. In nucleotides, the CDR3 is TGCAGTGCTACGATTCGAGAGCAGTTCTTC.

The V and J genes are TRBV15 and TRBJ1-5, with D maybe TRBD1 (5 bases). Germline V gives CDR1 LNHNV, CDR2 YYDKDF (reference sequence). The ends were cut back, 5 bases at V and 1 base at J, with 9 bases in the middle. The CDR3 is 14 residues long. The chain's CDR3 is CATSARDSNQPQHF. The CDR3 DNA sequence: TGTGCCACCAGCGCCCGGGACAGCAATCAGCCCCAGCATTTT.

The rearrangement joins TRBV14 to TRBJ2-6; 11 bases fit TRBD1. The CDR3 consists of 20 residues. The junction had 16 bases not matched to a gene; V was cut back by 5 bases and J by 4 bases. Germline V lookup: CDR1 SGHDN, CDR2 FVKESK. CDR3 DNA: TGTGCCAGCAGCATCCGGACAGGGGGCTTCCCCCGGGCCGGGGCCAACGTCCTGACTTTC. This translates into CASSIRTGGFPRAGANVLTF.

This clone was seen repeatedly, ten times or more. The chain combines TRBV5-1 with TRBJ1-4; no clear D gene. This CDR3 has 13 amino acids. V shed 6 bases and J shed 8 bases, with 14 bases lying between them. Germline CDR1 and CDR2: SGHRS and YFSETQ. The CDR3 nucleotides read TGCGCCAGCAAGGACGTAGGGAGAGAAAAACTGTTTTTT. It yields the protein CASKDVGREKLFF.

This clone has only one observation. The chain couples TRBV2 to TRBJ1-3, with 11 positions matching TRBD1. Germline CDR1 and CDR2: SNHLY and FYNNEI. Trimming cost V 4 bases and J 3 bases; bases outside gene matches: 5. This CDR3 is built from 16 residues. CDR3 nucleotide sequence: TGTGCCAGCAGTGCCGGACAGGGGGCTATTGGAAACACCATATATTTT. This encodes CASSAGQGAIGNTIYF.

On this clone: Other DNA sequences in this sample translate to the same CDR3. Here the CDR3 DNA reads TGCGCCAGCAGCTTGGGGGTTGAATACAATGAGCAGTTCTTC. As protein: CASSLGVEYNEQFF. This sequence joins TRBV5-1 and TRBJ2-1, with D hard to call. The CDR3 extends over 14 amino acids. The germline V and J ends were trimmed by 0 bases and 4 bases, with 8 bases remaining between them. Germline CDR1 and CDR2: SGHRS and YFSETQ.

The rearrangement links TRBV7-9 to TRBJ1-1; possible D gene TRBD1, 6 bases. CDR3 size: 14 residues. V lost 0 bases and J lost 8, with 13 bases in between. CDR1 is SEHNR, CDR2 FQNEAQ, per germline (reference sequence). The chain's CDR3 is CASSLALGGREAFF. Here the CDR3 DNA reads TGTGCCAGCAGCTTAGCGCTCGGGGGGCGGGAAGCTTTCTTT.

The CDR3 here is CASSSIRGQAAGEQFF. CDR3 sequence (DNA): TGTGCCAGCAGCTCTATTAGAGGGCAGGCCGCCGGGGAGCAGTTCTTC. V usage is TRBV11-2 and J usage is TRBJ2-1; tentatively, D is TRBD2 (5 bases). Germline V gene data show CDR1 as SGHAT and CDR2 as FQNNGV. The ends were cut back, 4 bases at V and 10 bases at J, with 23 bases in the middle. The CDR3 is made up of 16 amino acids.

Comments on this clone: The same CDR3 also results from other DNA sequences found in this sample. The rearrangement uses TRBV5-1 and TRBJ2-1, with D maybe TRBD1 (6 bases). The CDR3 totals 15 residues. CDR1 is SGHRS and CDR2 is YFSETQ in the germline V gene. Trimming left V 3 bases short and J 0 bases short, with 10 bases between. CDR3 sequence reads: CASSSDRSSYNEQFF. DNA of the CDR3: TGCGCCAGCAGCTCAGACAGGAGCTCCTACAATGAGCAGTTCTTC.

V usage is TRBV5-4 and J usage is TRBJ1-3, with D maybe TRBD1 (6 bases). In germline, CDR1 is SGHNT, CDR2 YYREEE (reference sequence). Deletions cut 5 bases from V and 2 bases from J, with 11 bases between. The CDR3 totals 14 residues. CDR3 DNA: TGTGCCAGCAGTTCACAGGGAACTGGAAACACCATATATTTT. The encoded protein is CASSSQGTGNTIYF.

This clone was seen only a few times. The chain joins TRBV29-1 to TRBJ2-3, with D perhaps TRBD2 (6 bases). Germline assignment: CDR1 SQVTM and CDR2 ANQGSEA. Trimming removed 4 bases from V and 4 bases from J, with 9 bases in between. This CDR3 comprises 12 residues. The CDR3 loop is CSVGGVADTQYF. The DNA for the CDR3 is TGCAGCGTTGGGGGGGTGGCAGATACGCAGTATTTT.